This T cell receptor (beta chain) is drawn from a study of blood T cell repertoires in COVID-19. Study in general: Italy, Spain and the United States were the sources of the convalescent and acute COVID-19 samples. In each case, the material was cDNA or gDNA derived from T cells, B-cell-depleted T cells, or PBMCs.

Assay: immunoSEQ multiplex PCR; the TCRdb copy retains only in-frame clones and omits some. The sample yields about 74,000 clones, roughly 88% seen once. J was trimmed by 9 bases and V by 4 bases; bases with no gene match: 6. The CDR3 runs to 13 residues. CDR1 WNHNN and CDR2 SYGVQD come from the germline V gene (reference sequence). Sample: peripheral blood. The source is a woman aged 50 to 60 in a cohort sampled during active COVID-19. The chain links TRBV10-1 to TRBJ2-1; 7 bases are a match to TRBD2. The chain's CDR3 is CASSVATGGEQFF. The CDR3 bases are TGCGCCAGCAGTGTAGCAACGGGGGGTGAGCAGTTCTTC.